The 30 T cell receptor beta chains presented below share a single source sample, sequenced in a study of OX40 agonist ivuxolimab in advanced cancers. The table came from immunoSEQ multiplex PCR; TCRdb's copy has only in-frame clones and leaves some out. This table has approximately 60,000 clones, roughly 86% appearing once. Sequences were derived from CD4+ or CD8+ T cells sorted from blood, sampled in a trial of the OX40 agonist ivuxolimab. Source of these receptors: an adult with an advanced solid tumor such as melanoma, head and neck, liver or kidney cancer.

V and J are TRBV5-4 and TRBJ2-7, with D possibly matching TRBD2 (5 bases). The V end was cut by 4 bases, the J end by 0 bases, with 14 bases between. The CDR3 loop spans 15 amino acids. The V gene's germline CDR1 is SGHNT and CDR2 YYREEE (reference sequence). CDR3 amino acids: CASSPERGPSYEQYF. CDR3 DNA sequence: TGTGCCAGCAGCCCCGAACGGGGTCCCTCCTACGAGCAGTACTTC.

The gene calls are TRBV5-1 and TRBJ2-2, with D hard to call. CDR3 size: 14 residues. CDR1 and CDR2 from the germline V gene are SGHRS and YFSETQ. With 6 bases removed from V and 0 bases from J, the gap between germline ends came to 9 bases. In DNA, the CDR3 is TGCGCCAGCACTATCTCAGCGAACACCGGGGAGCTGTTTTTT. It encodes CASTISANTGELFF.

The CDR3 DNA follows: TGTGCCTGGAGCCCGGGACTTGAGACCTACAATGAGCAGTTCTTC. Its translation is CAWSPGLETYNEQFF. V gene TRBV30 combines with J gene TRBJ2-1, with a possible D match to TRBD2 (6 bases). V lost 3 bases to trimming and J lost 2 bases, with 14 bases between them. The germline V gene has CDR1 GTSNPN and CDR2 SVGIG (reference sequence). This CDR3 has 15 residues.

The chain carries TRBV4-1 and TRBJ2-1; 11 nucleotides align to TRBD1. The germline gives CDR1 MGHRA, CDR2 YSYEKL. The CDR3 is made up of 16 amino acids. V was clipped by 5 bases and J by 5 bases; unmatched bases: 8. The CDR3 loop reads CASSTYPGQGDNEQFF. CDR3 bases: TGCGCCAGCAGCACCTACCCGGGACAGGGGGACAATGAGCAGTTCTTC.

The gene calls are TRBV19 and TRBJ1-1; tentative D call: TRBD1 (6 bases). V lost 3 bases and J lost 3, with 11 bases in between. The CDR3 runs 14 residues. From germline, CDR1 is LNHDA and CDR2 SQIVND (reference sequence). The CDR3 nucleotides are TGTGCCAGTAGTATCGGGGGCGTTTACACTGAAGCTTTCTTT. It specifies CASSIGGVYTEAFF.

The chain is built from TRBV28 and TRBJ1-5; D perhaps matches TRBD1 (5 bases). CDR1 is MDHEN and CDR2 is SYDVKM in the germline V gene. CDR3 length equals 17 residues. The V and J ends lost 1 base and 6 bases respectively, with 19 bases between them. The CDR3 nucleotides read TGTGCCAGCAGTTTATCACGAGCGCGGGGCGGAGGTCAGCCCCAGCATTTT. Translation: CASSLSRARGGGQPQHF.

The V and J genes are TRBV11-2 and TRBJ2-1; D call uncertain. CDR3 length: 12 amino acids. The germline V gene encodes CDR1 SGHAT and CDR2 FQNNGV. The V and J ends lost 5 bases and 10 bases respectively, with 12 bases between them. The CDR3 DNA reads as TGTGCCAGCAGCCAGGCCGGGCCAGAGCAGTTCTTC. Protein sequence: CASSQAGPEQFF.

This chain uses TRBV7-9 with TRBJ1-6; D unresolved. Trimming pared 1 base from V and 7 bases from J, leaving 8 bases between. The CDR3 sequence is 14 residues long. Germline V gene lookup returns CDR1 SEHNR and CDR2 FQNEAQ (reference sequence). The CDR3 coding sequence is TGTGCCAGCAGCTTAGGTTACGAAAATTCACCCCTCCACTTT. Its protein product is CASSLGYENSPLHF. Looking up the rest from reference TRBV7-9 and TRBJ1-6 gives the full variable domain: DTGVSQNPRHKITKRGQNVTFRCDPISEHNRLYWYRQTLGQGPEFLTYFQNEAQLEKSRLLSDRFSAERPKGSFSTLEIQRTEQGDSAMYLCASSLGYENSPLHFGNGTRLTVT.

The rearrangement uses TRBV27 and TRBJ2-2, with 11 bases matching TRBD2. This CDR3 comprises 15 residues. The ends lost 2 bases at V and 6 bases at J; junction bases unmatched: 2. Germline V gives CDR1 MNHEY, CDR2 SMNVEV (reference sequence). CDR3 DNA: TGTGCCAGCAGTTTAAGTAGCGGGAGGGCCGGGGAGCTGTTTTTT. Encoded protein: CASSLSSGRAGELFF.

The rearrangement uses TRBV9 and TRBJ2-3, with no clear D. The CDR3 totals 14 residues. V gave up 4 bases and J gave up 2 bases, with 11 bases separating them. In germline, CDR1 is SGDLS, CDR2 YYNGEE. CDR3 amino acids: CASSPRGVTDTQYF. CDR3 sequence (DNA): TGTGCCAGCAGCCCCCGCGGAGTCACAGATACGCAGTATTTT.

This clone was observed a single time. The chain combines TRBV28 with TRBJ1-1, with D possibly being TRBD1 (6 bases). The CDR3 is 13 amino acids. The germline gives CDR1 MDHEN, CDR2 SYDVKM. Trimming took off 6 bases at V and 5 bases at J, with 13 bases between the two ends. The CDR3, as DNA: TGTGCCAGCAGAAATTTACAGGGTACTGAAGCTTTCTTT. Translating gives CASRNLQGTEAFF.

This chain uses TRBV28 with TRBJ2-6, with D perhaps matching TRBD1 or TRBD2 (5 bases each). Germline V gene lookup returns CDR1 MDHEN and CDR2 SYDVKM. Trimming shortened V by 6 bases and J by 2 bases, and 17 bases separated the two germline ends. The CDR3 runs to 17 residues. The CDR3 is CASRGPKGPTGANVLTF. As DNA, the CDR3 is TGTGCCAGCAGGGGTCCCAAGGGACCGACTGGGGCCAACGTCCTGACTTTC.

V is TRBV9 and J is TRBJ1-1, with D possibly matching TRBD1 (5 bases). V gave up 0 bases and J gave up 1 base, with 10 bases separating them. From germline, CDR1 is SGDLS and CDR2 YYNGEE. The CDR3 has 15 amino acids. In DNA, the CDR3 is TGTGCCAGCAGCGTAGGGGGCCTTTCGAACACTGAAGCTTTCTTT. Translated, it gives CASSVGGLSNTEAFF.

The chain recombines TRBV28 with TRBJ2-2; tentative D call: TRBD1 (6 bases). Trimming removed 5 bases at V and 5 bases at J, with 18 bases between. The CDR3 covers 16 residues. The germline V gene encodes CDR1 MDHEN and CDR2 SYDVKM. CDR3 DNA sequence: TGTGCCAGCAGTGTCCGGGACAATCGGTTGACCGGGGAGCTGTTTTTT. Translation gives CASSVRDNRLTGELFF.

This chain joins TRBV11-2 and TRBJ2-4; perhaps TRBD1 as D (5 bases). The CDR3 has 18 residues. Per germline, CDR1 SGHAT and CDR2 FQNNGV. V was trimmed by 0 bases and J by 1 base, leaving 16 bases between them. The CDR3 nucleotides are TGTGCCAGCAGCTTAGATACGTTTGGGGCAAGGGCCAAAAACATTCAGTACTTC. Encoded protein: CASSLDTFGARAKNIQYF.

This chain joins TRBV6-5 and TRBJ1-2; D perhaps matches TRBD1 (5 bases). Trimming left V 6 bases short and J 8 bases short, with 16 bases between. CDR3 length: 13 amino acids. Germline CDR1 is MNHEY and CDR2 is SVGAGI. CDR3: CASSLGLARGYTF. The CDR3 DNA reads as TGTGCCAGCAGCTTGGGACTGGCGCGCGGCTACACCTTC.

This clone was detected only once. The chain employs TRBV2 and TRBJ2-7; D is possibly TRBD2 (6 bases). Germline CDR1 reads SNHLY; CDR2 reads FYNNEI. The CDR3 has 11 residues. V was shortened by 6 bases and J by 11 bases, with 14 bases between the two germline ends. In nucleotides, the CDR3 is TGTGCCAGCAGGGGAGGAGAGGGAGAGTACTTC. This sequence encodes CASRGGEGEYF. Filled out from reference TRBV2 and TRBJ2-7, the complete variable domain reads EPEVTQTPSHQVTQMGQEVILRCVPISNHLYFYWYRQILGQKVEFLVSFYNNEISEKSEIFDDQFSVERPDGSNFTLKIRSTKLEDSAMYFCASRGGEGEYFGPGTRLTVT.

The rearrangement joins TRBV7-8 to TRBJ1-2; 7 nucleotides match TRBD1. Unmatched junction bases numbered 3, after V lost 1 base and J lost 4 bases. Germline V gene lookup returns CDR1 SGHVS and CDR2 FQNEAQ. The CDR3 runs to 14 residues. The CDR3, as DNA: TGTGCCAGCAGCTTAGGGGGACAGAGCTATGGCTACACCTTC. Translation gives CASSLGGQSYGYTF.

The chain employs TRBV6-5 and TRBJ2-1; TRBD2 is a possible D gene (6 bases). Germline loops: CDR1 MNHEY, CDR2 SVGAGI. This CDR3 spans 15 amino acids. The germline V and J ends were trimmed by 4 bases and 8 bases, with 18 bases remaining between them. The CDR3 sequence: CASSFQDGGMDEQFF. The CDR3 coding sequence is TGTGCCAGCAGTTTCCAAGACGGGGGTATGGATGAGCAGTTCTTC.

This clone was seen only once. The gene calls are TRBV5-4 and TRBJ2-7; D perhaps matches TRBD2 (7 bases). V was trimmed by 2 bases and J by 8 bases, leaving 17 bases between them. CDR1 and CDR2 from the germline V gene are SGHNT and YYREEE (reference sequence). The CDR3 totals 14 residues. The chain's CDR3 is CASSFGGPETKQYF. CDR3 sequence (DNA): TGTGCCAGCAGCTTCGGGGGGCCGGAAACGAAGCAGTACTTC.

The V and J genes are TRBV28 and TRBJ1-2, with D possibly being TRBD1 (5 bases). Trimming stripped 7 bases from V and 7 bases from J, with 19 bases between. Germline V lookup: CDR1 MDHEN, CDR2 SYDVKM. The CDR3 is made up of 14 amino acids. The chain's CDR3 is CASTGITGGFGYTF. As DNA, the CDR3 is TGTGCCAGCACGGGGATAACAGGCGGGTTTGGCTACACCTTC.

This rearrangement joins TRBV7-9 to TRBJ2-1; 11 bases fit TRBD2. The CDR3 contains 16 residues. Per germline, CDR1 SEHNR and CDR2 FQNEAQ (reference sequence). Trimming took 3 bases from V and 3 from J; bases not matched to a gene: 4. The CDR3 nucleotides read TGTGCCAGCAGCTTGGGAACTAGCGGGGGCTACAATGAGCAGTTCTTC. Encoded protein: CASSLGTSGGYNEQFF.

The chain has TRBV2 and TRBJ2-1, with a tentative D call TRBD2 (5 bases). Germline CDR1 SNHLY, CDR2 FYNNEI. The length of the CDR3 is 14 residues. V shed 10 bases and J shed 0 bases, with 13 bases lying between them. Here the CDR3 DNA reads TGTGCCACCCTAGGACGGGGCTCCTACAATGAGCAGTTCTTC. Protein product: CATLGRGSYNEQFF. Full variable domain (remainder filled in from reference TRBV2 and TRBJ2-1): EPEVTQTPSHQVTQMGQEVILRCVPISNHLYFYWYRQILGQKVEFLVSFYNNEISEKSEIFDDQFSVERPDGSNFTLKIRSTKLEDSAMYFCATLGRGSYNEQFFGPGTRLTVL.

The chain has TRBV19 and TRBJ2-6; D ambiguous. Trimming took 3 bases from V and 0 from J, leaving 6 bases between them. CDR1 LNHDA and CDR2 SQIVND come from the germline V gene (reference sequence). The CDR3 consists of 15 residues. For the CDR3, the DNA is TGTGCCAGTAGTATGCACCCCTCTGGGGCCAACGTCCTGACTTTC. Protein product: CASSMHPSGANVLTF.

In this sample, this clone turned up once. The chain combines TRBV13 with TRBJ2-3, with D hard to call. Germline V gives CDR1 PRHDT, CDR2 FYEKMQ (reference sequence). The V gene lost 0 bases and the J gene lost 1 base, with 11 bases spanning the gap. This CDR3 has 16 amino acids. The CDR3: CASSLGDGWGTDTQYF. CDR3 bases: TGTGCCAGCAGCTTAGGCGACGGATGGGGCACAGATACGCAGTATTTT. The variable domain in full, completed from reference TRBV13 and TRBJ2-3, reads AAGVIQSPRHLIKEKRETATLKCYPIPRHDTVYWYQQGPGQDPQFLISFYEKMQSDKGSIPDRFSAQQFSDYHSELNMSSLELGDSALYFCASSLGDGWGTDTQYFGPGTRLTVL.

The chain recombines TRBV7-9 with TRBJ1-4, with 9 bases identical to TRBD1. The J segment lost 7 bases and the V segment lost 5 bases, leaving 8 bases of the junction unmatched. CDR3 length equals 15 residues. Germline loops: CDR1 SEHNR, CDR2 FQNEAQ (reference sequence). CDR3 in amino acids: CASSIPGQGTEKLFF. In DNA, the CDR3 is TGTGCCAGCAGCATTCCGGGACAGGGTACTGAAAAACTGTTTTTT.

The V call is TRBV4-1, the J call TRBJ2-2; no clear D. This CDR3 comprises 10 residues. The V end was cut by 3 bases, the J end by 8 bases, with 1 base between. Germline V gene lookup returns CDR1 MGHRA and CDR2 YSYEKL. CDR3 bases: TGCGCCAGCAGCCATGGGGAGCTGTTTTTT. Translated: CASSHGELFF.

V and J are TRBV5-1 and TRBJ2-7, with D unresolved. Germline-derived CDR1 and CDR2 are SGHRS and YFSETQ. The length of the CDR3 is 13 residues. V was shortened by 5 bases and J by 4 bases, with 13 bases between the two germline ends. This CDR3 reads CASRLLPTYEQYF. The CDR3 bases are TGCGCCAGCAGACTTCTCCCGACGTACGAGCAGTACTTC.

The CDR3 region has the DNA TGTGCCAGCAAAACGGGGGAAAACTACAATGAGCAGTTCTTC. This translates into CASKTGENYNEQFF. The V gene is TRBV2, the J gene TRBJ2-1, with D perhaps TRBD2 (6 bases). The CDR3 covers 14 residues. Per germline, CDR1 SNHLY and CDR2 FYNNEI. Trimming removed 7 bases at V and 3 bases at J, with 13 bases between. The full variable domain, in which reference TRBV2 and TRBJ2-1 provide the parts outside the CDR3, is EPEVTQTPSHQVTQMGQEVILRCVPISNHLYFYWYRQILGQKVEFLVSFYNNEISEKSEIFDDQFSVERPDGSNFTLKIRSTKLEDSAMYFCASKTGENYNEQFFGPGTRLTVL.

The chain uses TRBV19 and TRBJ2-7; the D is unclear. V was trimmed by 1 base and J by 6 bases, leaving 10 bases between them. CDR1 is LNHDA, CDR2 SQIVND, per germline (reference sequence). The CDR3 has 13 amino acids. The CDR3 nucleotides read TGTGCCAGTAGTATAGGGGCCGGTTCCGAGCAGTACGTC. It translates to CASSIGAGSEQYV.